These 6 T cell receptor beta chains were all obtained from the same sample, sequenced in a study of cytomegalovirus exposure and HLA in healthy donors. PCR was performed using 60 Vbeta and 13 Jbeta primers. The protocol was immunoSEQ multiplex PCR, while the TCRdb copy is restricted to in-frame clones and leaves out a portion. The sample carries about 160,000 clones, around 77% recorded once. Material for sequencing was PBMCs. The receptors come from a woman in her twenties or thirties in good health and CMV-seronegative.

This sequence joins TRBV7-2 and TRBJ2-7; the D gene is possibly TRBD2 (7 bases). Trimming pared 5 bases from V and 2 bases from J, leaving 16 bases between. CDR1 is SGHTA, CDR2 FQGNSA, per germline. CDR3 length: 15 amino acids. This chain's CDR3 is CASSPLKGGAYEQYF. CDR3 in DNA: TGTGCCAGCAGCCCCCTAAAGGGGGGGGCCTACGAGCAGTACTTC.

The rearrangement links TRBV28 to TRBJ1-2; D perhaps matches TRBD1 (6 bases). The germline gives CDR1 MDHEN, CDR2 SYDVKM. V dropped 6 bases and J dropped 6 bases, with 14 bases sitting between them. This CDR3 is 13 amino acids long. For the CDR3, the DNA is TGTGCCAGCAGAACAGCAGGGGTAAATGGCTACACCTTC. Encoded protein: CASRTAGVNGYTF.

V and J are TRBV7-6 and TRBJ2-7, with D possibly being TRBD2 (6 bases). The CDR3 runs to 18 residues. Per the germline V gene, CDR1 is SGHVS and CDR2 is FNYEAQ. V was clipped by 1 base and J by 0 bases, with 19 bases between them. In nucleotides, the CDR3 is TGTGCCAGCAGCTTAGTCACAGGATCGGCGGGGAGCTCCTACGAGCAGTACTTC. Amino acid sequence: CASSLVTGSAGSSYEQYF.

This clone was found a few times. V is TRBV11-3 and J is TRBJ2-2; 8 bases align to TRBD2. CDR3 length equals 16 residues. Germline assignment: CDR1 SGHNT and CDR2 YENEEA. V lost 4 bases and J lost 2; bases outside the gene matches: 6. CDR3 amino acids: CASSSFRGGNTGELFF. CDR3 nucleotide sequence: TGTGCCAGCAGCTCCTTCCGGGGGGGTAACACCGGGGAGCTGTTTTTT.

This clone has a single count. The gene calls are TRBV23-1 and TRBJ2-5, with D maybe TRBD1 (5 bases). TRBV23-1 is flagged as an ORF with uncertain function. There are 14 residues in the CDR3. The V and J ends lost 6 bases and 2 bases respectively, with 13 bases between them. CDR3 in DNA: TGCGCCAGCAGAGGACAAAAACAACAAGAGACCCAGTACTTC. This sequence encodes CASRGQKQQETQYF.

The V gene is TRBV6-5, the J gene TRBJ2-3, with D tentatively TRBD2 (6 bases). CDR1 is MNHEY, CDR2 SVGAGI, per germline. This CDR3 has 15 amino acids. V was cut by 5 bases and J by 4 bases, with 16 bases left in between. CDR3 in DNA: TGTGCCAGCAGTCTCCTGGGGGGAGAGGCAGATACGCAGTATTTT. Translation gives CASSLLGGEADTQYF.